This TCR beta chain was recorded in a study of cytomegalovirus exposure and HLA in healthy donors. General study results and limits: Reportedly, fewer N-insertions than the roughly 690-donor mean appeared in an Asian-associated ancestry cluster in a later analysis.

Of note for this clone: No antigen is known for it.

Germline-derived CDR1 and CDR2 are MNHEY and SVGAGI. The CDR3 is made up of 16 amino acids. The trim removed 2 bases at V and 3 bases at J, leaving 7 bases unmatched. Amplification used 60 Vbeta primers and 13 Jbeta primers. The repertoire was sequenced with immunoSEQ multiplex PCR; TCRdb's copy has only in-frame clones and lacks some. The data show 150,000 to 200,000 clones, roughly 85% seen once. The TCR sequence derives from a boy younger than 10 in good health and CMV-seronegative. V gene TRBV6-5 combines with J gene TRBJ1-2; 9 bases are a match to TRBD1. The sample consisted of PBMCs. Here the CDR3 DNA reads TGTGCCAGCAGTTACGGGGGGACAGGGATCGACTATGGCTACACCTTC. This gives the protein CASSYGGTGIDYGYTF.